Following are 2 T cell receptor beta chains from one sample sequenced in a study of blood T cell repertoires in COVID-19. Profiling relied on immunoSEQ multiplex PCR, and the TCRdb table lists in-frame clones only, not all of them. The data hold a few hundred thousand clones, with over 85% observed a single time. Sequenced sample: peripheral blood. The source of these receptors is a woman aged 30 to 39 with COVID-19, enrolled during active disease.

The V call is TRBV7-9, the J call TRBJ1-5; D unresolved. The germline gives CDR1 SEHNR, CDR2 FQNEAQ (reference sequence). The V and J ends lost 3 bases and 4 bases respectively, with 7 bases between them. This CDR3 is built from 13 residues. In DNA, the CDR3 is TGTGCCAGCAGCTTCCCAACTAATCAGCCCCAGCATTTT. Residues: CASSFPTNQPQHF.

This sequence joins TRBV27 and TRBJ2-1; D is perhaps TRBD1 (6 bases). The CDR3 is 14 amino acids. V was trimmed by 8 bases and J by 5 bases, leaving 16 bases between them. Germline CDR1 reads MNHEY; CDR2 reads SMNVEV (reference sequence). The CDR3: CASEARGRNNEQFF. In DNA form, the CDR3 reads TGTGCCAGCGAGGCCAGGGGTCGGAACAATGAGCAGTTCTTC.